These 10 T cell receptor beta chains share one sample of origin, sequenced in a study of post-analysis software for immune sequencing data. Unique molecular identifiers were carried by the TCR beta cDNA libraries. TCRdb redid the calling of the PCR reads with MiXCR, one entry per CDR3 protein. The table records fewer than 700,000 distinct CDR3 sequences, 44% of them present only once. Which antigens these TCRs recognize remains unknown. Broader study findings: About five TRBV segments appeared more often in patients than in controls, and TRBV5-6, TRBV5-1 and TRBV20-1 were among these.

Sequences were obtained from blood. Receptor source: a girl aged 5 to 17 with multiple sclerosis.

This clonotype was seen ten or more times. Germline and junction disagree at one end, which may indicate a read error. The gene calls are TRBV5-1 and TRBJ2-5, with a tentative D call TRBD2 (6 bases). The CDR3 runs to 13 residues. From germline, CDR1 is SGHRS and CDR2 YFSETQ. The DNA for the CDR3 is TGTGCCAGCTCTCGGGGAGGCCAAGAGACCCAGTACTTC. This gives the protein CASSRGGQETQYF. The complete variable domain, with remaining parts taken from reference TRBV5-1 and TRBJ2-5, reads KAGVTQTPRYLIKTRGQQVTLSCSPISGHRSVSWYQQTPGQGLQFLFEYFSETQRNKGNFPGRFSGRQFSNSRSEMNVSTLELGDSALYLCASSRGGQETQYFGPGTRLLVL.

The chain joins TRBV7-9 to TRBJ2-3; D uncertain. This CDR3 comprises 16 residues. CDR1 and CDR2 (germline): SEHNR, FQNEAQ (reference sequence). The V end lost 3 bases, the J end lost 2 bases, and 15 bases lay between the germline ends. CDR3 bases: TGTGCCAGCAGCTTCGACGGACCGATATTCACAGATACGCAGTATTTT. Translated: CASSFDGPIFTDTQYF. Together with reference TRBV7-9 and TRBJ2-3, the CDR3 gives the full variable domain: DTGVSQNPRHKITKRGQNVTFRCDPISEHNRLYWYRQTLGQGPEFLTYFQNEAQLEKSRLLSDRFSAERPKGSFSTLEIQRTEQGDSAMYLCASSFDGPIFTDTQYFGPGTRLTVL.

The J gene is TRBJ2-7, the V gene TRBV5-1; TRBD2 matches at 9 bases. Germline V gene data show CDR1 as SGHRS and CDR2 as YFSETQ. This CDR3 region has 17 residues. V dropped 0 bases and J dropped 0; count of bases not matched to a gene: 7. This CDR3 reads CASSLGPSGTSSYEQYF. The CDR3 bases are TGCGCCAGCAGCTTGGGGCCTAGCGGGACGAGCTCCTACGAGCAGTACTTC. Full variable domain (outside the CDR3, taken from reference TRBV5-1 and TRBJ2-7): KAGVTQTPRYLIKTRGQQVTLSCSPISGHRSVSWYQQTPGQGLQFLFEYFSETQRNKGNFPGRFSGRQFSNSRSEMNVSTLELGDSALYLCASSLGPSGTSSYEQYFGPGTRLTVT.

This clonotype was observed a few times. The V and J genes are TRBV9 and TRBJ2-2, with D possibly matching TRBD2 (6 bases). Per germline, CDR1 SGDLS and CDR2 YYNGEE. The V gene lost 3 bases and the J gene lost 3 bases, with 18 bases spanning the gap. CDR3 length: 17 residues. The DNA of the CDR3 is TGTGCCAGCAGCGGCCCCTCAGCGGGTGGGGACACCGGGGAGCTGTTTTTT. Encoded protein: CASSGPSAGGDTGELFF.

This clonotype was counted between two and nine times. The CDR3 spells CASRRRRETQYF. The CDR3 nucleotides are TGTGCCAGCAGACGGCGCAGGGAGACCCAGTACTTC. The chain couples TRBV12-3 or TRBV12-4 to TRBJ2-5; D is unclear. Trimming removed 6 bases from V and 5 bases from J, with 10 bases in between. This CDR3 has 12 amino acids.

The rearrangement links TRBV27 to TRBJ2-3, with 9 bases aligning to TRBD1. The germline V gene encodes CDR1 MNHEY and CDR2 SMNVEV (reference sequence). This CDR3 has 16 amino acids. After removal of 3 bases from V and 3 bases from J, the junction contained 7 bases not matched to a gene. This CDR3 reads CASSFRGTGLTDTQYF. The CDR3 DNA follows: TGTGCCAGCAGTTTTCGGGGGACAGGGTTGACAGATACGCAGTATTTT.

CDR3 bases: TGTGCCAGCAGTTTAGCCCGGGACAACTACGAGCAGTACTTC. Amino acids: CASSLARDNYEQYF. This chain links TRBV12-3 or TRBV12-4 with TRBJ2-7, with D possibly matching TRBD1 (6 bases). CDR3 length: 14 amino acids. V gave up 0 bases and J gave up 3 bases, with 9 bases separating them.

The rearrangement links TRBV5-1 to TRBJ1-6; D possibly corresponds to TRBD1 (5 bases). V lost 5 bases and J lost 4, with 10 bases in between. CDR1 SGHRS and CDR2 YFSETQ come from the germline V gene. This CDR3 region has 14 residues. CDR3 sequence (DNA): TGCGCCAGCAGAGGAGGGGAATATAATTCACCCCTCCACTTT. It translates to CASRGGEYNSPLHF.

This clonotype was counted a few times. CDR3 loop: CASGLVLRAGGTEAFF. Written as DNA, the CDR3 is TGTGCTAGTGGTTTGGTATTAAGGGCAGGCGGAACTGAAGCTTTCTTT. This chain joins TRBV12-5 and TRBJ1-1, with D hard to call. The CDR3 spans 16 residues. V gave up 0 bases and J gave up 5 bases, with 16 bases separating them. Germline V CDR1 and CDR2: LGHNT, FRNRAP.

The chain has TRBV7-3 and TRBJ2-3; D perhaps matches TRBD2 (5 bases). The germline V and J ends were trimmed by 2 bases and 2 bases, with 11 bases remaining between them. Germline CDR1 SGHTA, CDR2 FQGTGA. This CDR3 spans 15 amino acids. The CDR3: CASSLSGLLTDTQYF. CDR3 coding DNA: TGTGCCAGCAGCTTATCCGGACTTCTCACAGATACGCAGTATTTT.